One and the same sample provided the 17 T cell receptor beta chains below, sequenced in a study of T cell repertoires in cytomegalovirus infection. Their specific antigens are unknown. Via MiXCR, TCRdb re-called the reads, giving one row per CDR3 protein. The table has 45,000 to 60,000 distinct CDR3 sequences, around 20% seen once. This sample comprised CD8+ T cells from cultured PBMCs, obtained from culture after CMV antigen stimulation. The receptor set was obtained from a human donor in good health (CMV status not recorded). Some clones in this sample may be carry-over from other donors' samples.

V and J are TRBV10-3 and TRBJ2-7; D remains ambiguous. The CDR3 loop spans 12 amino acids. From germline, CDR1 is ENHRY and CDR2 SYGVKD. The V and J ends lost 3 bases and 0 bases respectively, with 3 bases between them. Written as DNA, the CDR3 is TGTGCCATCAGTGACCGCTCCTACGAGCAGTACTTC. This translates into CAISDRSYEQYF.

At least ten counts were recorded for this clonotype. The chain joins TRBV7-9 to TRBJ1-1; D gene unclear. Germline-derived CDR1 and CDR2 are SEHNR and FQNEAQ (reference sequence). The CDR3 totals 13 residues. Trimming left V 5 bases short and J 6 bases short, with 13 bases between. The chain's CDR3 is CASSPVGSAEAFF. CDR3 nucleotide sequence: TGTGCCAGCAGCCCGGTAGGGAGTGCTGAAGCTTTCTTT.

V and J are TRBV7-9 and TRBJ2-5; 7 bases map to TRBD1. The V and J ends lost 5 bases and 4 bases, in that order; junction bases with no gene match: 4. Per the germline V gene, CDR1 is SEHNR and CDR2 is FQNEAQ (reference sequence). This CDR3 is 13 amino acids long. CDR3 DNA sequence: TGTGCCAGCAGCCACGACAGGGTAGAGACCCAGTACTTC. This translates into CASSHDRVETQYF.

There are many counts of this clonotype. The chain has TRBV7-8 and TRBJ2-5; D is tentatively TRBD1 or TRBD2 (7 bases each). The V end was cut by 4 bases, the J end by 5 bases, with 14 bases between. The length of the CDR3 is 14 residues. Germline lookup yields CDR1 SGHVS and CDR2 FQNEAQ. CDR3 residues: CASSYFQGGETQYF. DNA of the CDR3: TGTGCCAGCAGCTATTTTCAGGGGGGGGAGACCCAGTACTTC.

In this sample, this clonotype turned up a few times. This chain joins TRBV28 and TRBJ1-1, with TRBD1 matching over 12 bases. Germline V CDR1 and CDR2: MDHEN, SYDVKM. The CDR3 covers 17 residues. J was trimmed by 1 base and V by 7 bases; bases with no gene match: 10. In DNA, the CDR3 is TGTGCCAGCAAAAACCCCGGGACAGGGGGCGCGAACACTGAAGCTTTCTTT. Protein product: CASKNPGTGGANTEAFF.

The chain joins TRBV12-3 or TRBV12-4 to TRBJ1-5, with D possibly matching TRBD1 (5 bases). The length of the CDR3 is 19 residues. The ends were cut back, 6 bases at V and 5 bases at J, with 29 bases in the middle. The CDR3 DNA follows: TGTGCCAGCAGCCGCCAGGGACGGGTCAGCCTCGGGGCAGATCAGCCCCAGCATTTT. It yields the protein CASSRQGRVSLGADQPQHF.

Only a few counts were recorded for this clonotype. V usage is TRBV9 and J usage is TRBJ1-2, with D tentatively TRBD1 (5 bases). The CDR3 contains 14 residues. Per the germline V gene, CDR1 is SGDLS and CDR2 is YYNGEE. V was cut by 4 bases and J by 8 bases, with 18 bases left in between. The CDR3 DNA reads TGTGCCAGCAGCCCCAGTGGGGGTTCGGGAGGCTACACCTTC. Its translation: CASSPSGGSGGYTF. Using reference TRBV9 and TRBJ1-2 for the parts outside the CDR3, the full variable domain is DSGVTQTPKHLITATGQRVTLRCSPRSGDLSVYWYQQSLDQGLQFLIQYYNGEERAKGNILERFSAQQFPDLHSELNLSSLELGDSALYFCASSPSGGSGGYTFGSGTRLTVV.

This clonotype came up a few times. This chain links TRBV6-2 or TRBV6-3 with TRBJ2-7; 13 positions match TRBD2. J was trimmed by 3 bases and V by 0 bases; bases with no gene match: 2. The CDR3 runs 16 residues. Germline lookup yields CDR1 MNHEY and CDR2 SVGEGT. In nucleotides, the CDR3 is TGTGCCAGCAGTTACTCAGGACTAGCGGGAGTCTACGAGCAGTACTTC. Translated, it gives CASSYSGLAGVYEQYF.

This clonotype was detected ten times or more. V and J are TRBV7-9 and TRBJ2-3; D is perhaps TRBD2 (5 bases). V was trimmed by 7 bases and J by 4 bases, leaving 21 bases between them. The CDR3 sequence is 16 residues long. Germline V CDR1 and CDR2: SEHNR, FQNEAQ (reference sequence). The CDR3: CASIGISRNPSDTQYF. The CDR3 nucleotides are TGTGCCAGCATCGGGATCAGCCGAAACCCATCAGATACGCAGTATTTT.

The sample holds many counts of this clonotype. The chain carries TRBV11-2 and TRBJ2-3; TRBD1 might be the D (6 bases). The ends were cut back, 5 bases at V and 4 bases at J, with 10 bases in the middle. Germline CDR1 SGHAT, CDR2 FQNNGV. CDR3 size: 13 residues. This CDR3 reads CASSRTVPDTQYF. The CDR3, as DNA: TGTGCCAGCAGCCGGACAGTCCCAGATACGCAGTATTTT.

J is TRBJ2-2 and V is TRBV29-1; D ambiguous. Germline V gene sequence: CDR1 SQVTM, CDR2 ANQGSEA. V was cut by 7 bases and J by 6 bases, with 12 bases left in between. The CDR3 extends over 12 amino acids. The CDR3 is CSAEALAGELFF. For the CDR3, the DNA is TGCAGCGCCGAGGCTTTAGCCGGGGAGCTGTTTTTT.

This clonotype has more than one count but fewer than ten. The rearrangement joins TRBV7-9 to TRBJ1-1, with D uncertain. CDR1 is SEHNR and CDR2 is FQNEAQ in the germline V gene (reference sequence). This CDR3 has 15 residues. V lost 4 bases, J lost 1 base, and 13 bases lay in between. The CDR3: CASSSPRVGNTEAFF. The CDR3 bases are TGTGCCAGCAGCTCCCCCCGCGTCGGGAACACTGAAGCTTTCTTT.

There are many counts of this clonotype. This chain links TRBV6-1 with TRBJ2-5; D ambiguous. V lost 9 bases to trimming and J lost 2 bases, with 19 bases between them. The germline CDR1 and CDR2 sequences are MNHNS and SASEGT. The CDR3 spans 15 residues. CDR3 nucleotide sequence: TGTGCCAGTCACGAGGCAGGATCCCTTCAAGAGACCCAGTACTTC. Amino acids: CASHEAGSLQETQYF.

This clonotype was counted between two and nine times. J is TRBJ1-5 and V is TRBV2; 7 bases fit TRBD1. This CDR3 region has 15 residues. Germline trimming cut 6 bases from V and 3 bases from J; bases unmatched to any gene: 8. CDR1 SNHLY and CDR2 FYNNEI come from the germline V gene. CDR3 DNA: TGTGCCAGCAGCCCACAGGGGTATGACAATCAGCCCCAGCATTTT. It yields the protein CASSPQGYDNQPQHF.

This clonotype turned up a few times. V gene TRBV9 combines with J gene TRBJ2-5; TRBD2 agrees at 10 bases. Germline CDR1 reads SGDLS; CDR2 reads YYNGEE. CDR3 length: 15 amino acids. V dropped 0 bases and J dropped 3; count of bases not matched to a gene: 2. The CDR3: CASSVDGLAEETQYF. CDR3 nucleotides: TGTGCCAGCAGCGTAGATGGACTAGCGGAAGAGACCCAGTACTTC. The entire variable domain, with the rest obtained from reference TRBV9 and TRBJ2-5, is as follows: DSGVTQTPKHLITATGQRVTLRCSPRSGDLSVYWYQQSLDQGLQFLIQYYNGEERAKGNILERFSAQQFPDLHSELNLSSLELGDSALYFCASSVDGLAEETQYFGPGTRLLVL.

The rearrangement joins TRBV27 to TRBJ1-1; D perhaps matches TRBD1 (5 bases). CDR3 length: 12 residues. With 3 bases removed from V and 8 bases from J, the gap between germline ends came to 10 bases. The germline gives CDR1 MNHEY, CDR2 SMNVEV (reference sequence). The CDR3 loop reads CASSLPGREAFF. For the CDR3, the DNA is TGTGCCAGCAGTTTGCCAGGGAGGGAAGCTTTCTTT.

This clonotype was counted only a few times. CDR3 nucleotides: TGTGCCAGTATGCCCAGGACAGGGGATAGCAATCAGCCCCAGCATTTT. Protein product: CASMPRTGDSNQPQHF. The chain couples TRBV19 to TRBJ1-5, with 9 positions matching TRBD1. Trimming cost V 7 bases and J 0 bases; bases outside gene matches: 7. In germline, CDR1 is LNHDA, CDR2 SQIVND (reference sequence). CDR3 length: 16 amino acids.